Sequencing of this T cell receptor (beta chain) was carried out in a study of blood T cells in healthy people across ages. Primers used in a second PCR of about 6 to 11 cycles were a sample-barcoded 5' primer and a J-beta primer mix. Each CDR3 protein is one row after TCRdb ran MiXCR on the 5' RACE reads. The sample contains some 1.4 million distinct CDR3 sequences, 35% to 45% of which appear only once. The CDR3 totals 15 residues. Trimming removed 1 base from V and 0 bases from J, with 7 bases in between. Germline V gene sequence: CDR1 WSHSY, CDR2 SAAADI. The V call is TRBV10-2, the J call TRBJ1-5; D uncertain. The sequence derives from a woman between 18 and 29 years old in good health. The sequenced sample was blood. The CDR3 sequence: CASSELPDSNQPQHF. In nucleotides, the CDR3 is TGCGCCAGCAGTGAGTTGCCAGATAGCAATCAGCCCCAGCATTTT.